This T cell receptor (beta chain) was identified in a study of control samples from healthy donors and cancer patients. CDR3 length: 14 residues. The V end was cut by 4 bases, the J end by 10 bases, with 14 bases between. CDR1 is LGHDT and CDR2 is YNNKEL in the germline V gene (reference sequence). Some clones are missing from TCRdb's copy, which holds only in-frame ones; the method was immunoSEQ multiplex PCR. The table has some 120,000 clones, about 90% seen once. This receptor was taken from a man in his fifties or sixties in good health. This chain uses TRBV3-1 (or the pseudogene TRBV3-2) with TRBJ1-6; tentatively, D is TRBD1 (5 bases). Sequenced sample: blood. CDR3: CASSPGREGSPLHF. Written as DNA, the CDR3 is TGTGCCAGCAGCCCTGGCAGGGAAGGATCACCCCTCCACTTT.